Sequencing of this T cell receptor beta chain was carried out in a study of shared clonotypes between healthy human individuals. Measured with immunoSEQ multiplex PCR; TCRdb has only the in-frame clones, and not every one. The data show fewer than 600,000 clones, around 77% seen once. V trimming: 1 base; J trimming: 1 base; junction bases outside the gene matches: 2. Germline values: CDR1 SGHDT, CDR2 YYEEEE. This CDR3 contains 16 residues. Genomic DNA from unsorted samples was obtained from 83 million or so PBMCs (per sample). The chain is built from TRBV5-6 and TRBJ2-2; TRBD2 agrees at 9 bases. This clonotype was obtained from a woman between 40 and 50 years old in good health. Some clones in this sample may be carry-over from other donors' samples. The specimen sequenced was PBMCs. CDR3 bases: TGTGCCAGCAGCTTGTCACTAGCGGGGAACACCGGGGAGCTGTTTTTT. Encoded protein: CASSLSLAGNTGELFF.